The T cell receptor beta chain described here comes from a study of cytomegalovirus exposure and HLA in healthy donors. Overall study findings and caveats: Being productive about 87% or about 30% of the time was typical of most TCR beta V segments in an earlier analysis. HLA allele associations emerged for around 16,000 TCR beta sequences in a later analysis, at 0.05 false discovery rate.

Comments on this clone: Its antigen remains unknown.

The V segment lost 5 bases and the J segment 8 bases; nucleotides outside the gene matches: 6. The CDR3 contains 14 residues. Germline V gene data show CDR1 as SNHLY and CDR2 as FYNNEI. Use of 60 Vbeta and 13 Jbeta primers characterized the PCR. Generated by immunoSEQ multiplex PCR, the TCRdb table keeps only in-frame clones and is missing some. The table records around 85,000 clones, approximately 75% of them present only once. J is TRBJ1-4 and V is TRBV2; TRBD1 aligns across 9 bases. The material sequenced was PBMCs. The sequence came from a man between 60 and 75 years old in good health and CMV-seronegative. In nucleotides, the CDR3 is TGTGCCAGCAGTCGACAGGGGGTTAGGGAAAAACTGTTTTTT. It is translated as CASSRQGVREKLFF.